This TCR beta chain was sequenced during a study of T-cell memory formation after mild COVID-19. On this clonotype itself: The antigen remains unidentified.

The CDR3 extends over 15 amino acids. V lost 5 bases, J lost 2 bases, and 8 bases stayed unmatched. Germline CDR1 reads GTSNPN; CDR2 reads SVGIG (reference sequence). TCRdb called the 5' RACE reads again in MiXCR, with one record for every CDR3 protein. Altogether approximately 490,000 distinct CDR3 sequences are present, about 20% being singletons, with the ten largest covering around 13%. Study results and limitations: Later expanders leaned toward CD4+, whereas clones contracting from day 15 to 85 were balanced CD4/CD8. Contracting CD4+ clones sat mainly in CM and EM; CD8+ in EMRA.

V gene TRBV30 combines with J gene TRBJ1-5; TRBD1 matches 8 bases. The sequence was obtained from an adult woman who had mild COVID-19 (a few samples of this study predate the infection). Cell type and time point are not known. The source material was PBMCs or a T cell subset sorted from them (not recorded which). CDR3 nucleotides: TGTGCCTGGGGGACAGGCCGTGGAGGCAATCAGCCCCAGCATTTT. This sequence encodes CAWGTGRGGNQPQHF.